A selection of T cell receptor beta chains follows, all from one sample in a study of blood T cell repertoires in COVID-19. Only in-frame clones appear in the TCRdb table, and some are missing; sequencing was by immunoSEQ multiplex PCR. The sample has around 380,000 clones, roughly 80% seen once. Sequenced input: peripheral blood. Every receptor here comes from a human donor with acute or convalescent COVID-19. The donor label of this sample is uncertain. Each CDR3 is given with its conserved first and last residue. A D gene is named only where the DNA matches it firmly. Expanded clones are given a class, and other clones once, few, many or no size at all.

V gene	clone size	J gene	D gene	CDR3 protein	CDR3 DNA
TRBV30	NA	TRBJ1-5	NA	CAWSRGYGQPQHF	TGTGCCTGGAGTCGGGGGTACGGTCAGCCCCAGCATTTT
TRBV28	NA	TRBJ1-1	TRBD1	CATWTGGDAEAFF	TGTGCCACCTGGACAGGGGGCGACGCTGAAGCTTTCTTT
TRBV18	many	TRBJ2-5	TRBD1	CASSPPGQGGFGETQYF	TGTGCCAGCTCACCACCGGGACAGGGAGGATTTGGGGAGACCCAGTACTTC
TRBV6-5	NA	TRBJ2-7	TRBD1	CASRDRVYEQYF	TGTGCCAGCAGGGACAGGGTCTACGAGCAGTACTTC
TRBV18	NA	TRBJ2-7	TRBD1	CASSPRDSPYEQYF	TGTGCCAGCTCACCCCGGGACAGCCCCTACGAGCAGTACTTC
TRBV2	NA	TRBJ1-5	TRBD1	CASSEAGGQFSQHF	TGTGCCAGCAGTGAAGCTGGGGGACAGTTTTCCCAGCATTTT
TRBV5-1	NA	TRBJ1-3	NA	CASSLDTGSGNTIYF	TGCGCCAGCAGCTTGGATACGGGGTCTGGAAACACCATATATTTT
TRBV27	NA	TRBJ2-7	TRBD2	CASSLRLAGDWQYF	TGTGCCAGCAGTTTAAGACTAGCGGGGGACTGGCAGTACTTC
TRBV18	NA	TRBJ1-5	TRBD1	CASSPAGTGNQPQHF	TGTGCCAGCTCACCCGCCGGGACAGGGAATCAGCCCCAGCATTTT
TRBV18	once	TRBJ2-2	TRBD2	CASCSDGRARNTGELFF	TGTGCCAGCTGTTCTGACGGGAGGGCCAGGAACACCGGGGAGCTGTTTTTT
TRBV28	NA	TRBJ1-1	NA	CASSLRQMNTEAFF	TGTGCCAGCAGTTTAAGACAAATGAACACTGAAGCTTTCTTT